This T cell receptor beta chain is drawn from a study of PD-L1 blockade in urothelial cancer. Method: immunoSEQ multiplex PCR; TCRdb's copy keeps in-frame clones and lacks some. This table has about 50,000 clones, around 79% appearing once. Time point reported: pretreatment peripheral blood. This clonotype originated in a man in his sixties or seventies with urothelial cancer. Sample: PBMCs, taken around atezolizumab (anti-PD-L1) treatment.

The CDR3 DNA is TGTGCCAGCAGCCCGCGAGCGTGGCTAGCGGGAGGCAATGAGCAGTTCTTC. Translating it yields CASSPRAWLAGGNEQFF. The J gene is TRBJ2-1, the V gene TRBV7-2, with 11 bases identical to TRBD2. J gave up 6 bases and V 5 bases, and 12 bases lay outside the gene matches. From germline, CDR1 is SGHTA and CDR2 FQGNSA. This CDR3 is 17 amino acids long.